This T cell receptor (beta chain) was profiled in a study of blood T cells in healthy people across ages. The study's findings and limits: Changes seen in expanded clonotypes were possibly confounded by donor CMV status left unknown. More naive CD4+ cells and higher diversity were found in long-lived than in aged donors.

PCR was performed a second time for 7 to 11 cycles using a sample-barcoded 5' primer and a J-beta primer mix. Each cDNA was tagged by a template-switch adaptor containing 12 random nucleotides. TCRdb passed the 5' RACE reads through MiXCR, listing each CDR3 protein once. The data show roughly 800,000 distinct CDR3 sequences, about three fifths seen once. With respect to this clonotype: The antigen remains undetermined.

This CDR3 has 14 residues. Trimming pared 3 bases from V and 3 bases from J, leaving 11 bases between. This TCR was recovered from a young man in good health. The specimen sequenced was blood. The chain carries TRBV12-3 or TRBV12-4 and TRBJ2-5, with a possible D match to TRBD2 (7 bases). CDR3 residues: CASSFAGAKETQYF. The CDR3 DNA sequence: TGTGCCAGCAGTTTTGCGGGGGCGAAAGAGACCCAGTACTTC.